Presented here are 22 T cell receptor beta chains from one specimen sequenced in a study of T cell responses to AZD1222 COVID-19 vaccine. Sequenced by immunoSEQ multiplex PCR; TCRdb stores in-frame clones only, minus some. The sample has some 75,000 clones; 70% to 90% are singletons. Sequenced material: peripheral blood, taken on day 0 of AZD1222 vaccination. The receptor set was obtained from an adult in good health.

CDR3 in DNA: TGTGCCAGTAGTAAGACCAGATCTCGGGGGGGGAACACTGAAGCTTTCTTT. As protein: CASSKTRSRGGNTEAFF. The V gene is TRBV19, the J gene TRBJ1-1, with D perhaps matching TRBD1 (5 bases). Germline V gene sequence: CDR1 LNHDA, CDR2 SQIVND (reference sequence). CDR3 length: 17 amino acids. V lost 4 bases, J lost 1 base, and 19 bases lay in between.

The chain recombines TRBV3-1 (or the pseudogene TRBV3-2) with TRBJ1-1; D perhaps matches TRBD1 (5 bases). The CDR3 covers 16 residues. The V end was cut by 4 bases, the J end by 0 bases, with 15 bases between. Germline V gives CDR1 LGHDT, CDR2 YNNKEL (reference sequence). The CDR3: CASSPHHKGMNTEAFF. In DNA, the CDR3 is TGTGCCAGCAGCCCCCATCATAAGGGGATGAACACTGAAGCTTTCTTT.

A few counts support this clone. V gene TRBV5-5 combines with J gene TRBJ2-2; 10 bases match TRBD1. V lost 5 bases and J lost 1; bases outside the gene matches: 2. Germline V gene sequence: CDR1 SGHKS, CDR2 YYEKEE (reference sequence). This CDR3 spans 15 amino acids. CDR3 sequence (DNA): TGTGCCAGCAGTTGGACAGGGGGGAACACCGGGGAGCTGTTTTTT. This codes for CASSWTGGNTGELFF.

The V gene is TRBV6-2 or TRBV6-3, the J gene TRBJ2-3, with a weak D call TRBD1 (5 bases). V gave up 3 bases and J gave up 10 bases, with 14 bases separating them. The CDR3 has 13 amino acids. From germline, CDR1 is MNHEY and CDR2 SVGEGT. As DNA, the CDR3 is TGTGCCAGCAGTTATGGGGCCGCCAGAGCGCAGTATTTT. Translation: CASSYGAARAQYF.

The J gene is TRBJ2-3, the V gene TRBV10-1; the D gene could be TRBD1 or TRBD2 (7 bases each). The CDR3 extends over 15 amino acids. The ends were cut back, 8 bases at V and 2 bases at J, with 17 bases in the middle. Germline loops: CDR1 WNHNN, CDR2 SYGVQD (reference sequence). For the CDR3, the DNA is TGCGCCAGCGGTCAGGGAGGGGGCAACACAGATACGCAGTATTTT. Translation gives CASGQGGGNTDTQYF.

The CDR3 DNA is TGCGCCAGCAGCGCCCAACAGGGGATAAACACCGGGGAGCTGTTTTTT. This codes for CASSAQQGINTGELFF. The chain carries TRBV5-1 and TRBJ2-2; 7 bases map to TRBD1. The germline V gene encodes CDR1 SGHRS and CDR2 YFSETQ. This CDR3 spans 16 amino acids. V was clipped by 4 bases and J by 2 bases; unmatched bases: 8.

The rearrangement joins TRBV12-3 or TRBV12-4 to TRBJ1-1; unclear D gene. Trimming removed 2 bases from V and 6 bases from J, with 7 bases in between. There are 12 residues in the CDR3. The CDR3: CASSLSSAEAFF. The CDR3 DNA reads as TGTGCCAGCAGTTTATCGTCAGCTGAAGCTTTCTTT.

The chain has TRBV11-3 and TRBJ2-1; D gene uncertain. This CDR3 is 12 amino acids long. V was cut by 5 bases and J by 2 bases, with 4 bases left in between. The germline gives CDR1 SGHNT, CDR2 YENEEA. The CDR3 sequence: CASSRAYNEQFF. CDR3 in DNA: TGTGCCAGCAGCCGGGCCTACAATGAGCAGTTCTTC. The complete variable domain, with remaining parts taken from reference TRBV11-3 and TRBJ2-1, reads EAGVVQSPRYKIIEKKQPVAFWCNPISGHNTLYWYLQNLGQGPELLIRYENEEAVDDSQLPKDRFSAERLKGVDSTLKIQPAELGDSAVYLCASSRAYNEQFFGPGTRLTVL.

The rearrangement uses TRBV5-8 and TRBJ2-7, with a weak D call TRBD1 (5 bases). With 4 bases removed from V and 4 bases from J, the gap between germline ends came to 9 bases. The CDR3 runs 12 residues. Germline V gene data show CDR1 as SGHTS and CDR2 as YDEGEE. The CDR3 loop reads CASSATGYEQYV. The DNA of the CDR3 is TGTGCCAGCAGCGCCACAGGATACGAGCAGTACGTC.

The chain carries TRBV5-5 and TRBJ2-7; 8 nucleotides line up with TRBD1. This CDR3 is built from 16 residues. Germline CDR1 reads SGHKS; CDR2 reads YYEKEE (reference sequence). With V trimmed by 0 bases and J by 2 bases, 7 bases remained unmatched. Here the CDR3 reads CASSLGTGNHTYEQYV. The CDR3, as DNA: TGTGCCAGCAGCTTGGGGACAGGGAACCACACCTACGAGCAGTACGTC.

The J gene is TRBJ1-2, the V gene TRBV10-2; TRBD1 might be the D (5 bases). Trimming shortened V by 7 bases and J by 0 bases, and 15 bases separated the two germline ends. The CDR3 runs to 15 residues. CDR1 is WSHSY and CDR2 is SAAADI in the germline V gene. CDR3 residues: CASKDPGTPNYGYTF. CDR3 in DNA: TGCGCCAGCAAGGATCCCGGGACGCCTAACTATGGCTACACCTTC.

This clone was observed a few times. The chain joins TRBV7-9 to TRBJ2-4; 8 bases are shared with TRBD1. CDR1 SEHNR and CDR2 FQNEAQ come from the germline V gene (reference sequence). V dropped 4 bases and J dropped 5; count of bases not matched to a gene: 1. This CDR3 region has 13 residues. CDR3 region: CASSSGQENIQYF. In DNA, the CDR3 is TGTGCCAGCAGCTCGGGACAGGAAAACATTCAGTACTTC. The complete variable domain, with remaining parts taken from reference TRBV7-9 and TRBJ2-4, reads DTGVSQNPRHKITKRGQNVTFRCDPISEHNRLYWYRQTLGQGPEFLTYFQNEAQLEKSRLLSDRFSAERPKGSFSTLEIQRTEQGDSAMYLCASSSGQENIQYFGAGTRLSVL.

Here the CDR3 DNA reads TGTGCCAGCAGCAGCCCGGGGGCCTCCTTTTCTGGAAACACCATATATTTT. Its protein is CASSSPGASFSGNTIYF. This chain uses TRBV21-1 with TRBJ1-3. TRBV21-1 corresponds to a pseudogene. This CDR3 has 17 amino acids.

In nucleotides, the CDR3 is TGTGCCAGCAGCCTAGCGGGAGGGGGCTCCTACAATGAGCAGTTCTTC. Its protein product is CASSLAGGGSYNEQFF. V gene TRBV6-4 combines with J gene TRBJ2-1; 12 bases align to TRBD2. V lost 6 bases to trimming and J lost 0 bases; unmatched junction nucleotides: 3. CDR1 and CDR2 from the germline V gene are MRHNA and SNTAGT. CDR3 size: 16 residues.

J is TRBJ2-3 and V is TRBV6-2 or TRBV6-3, with D uncertain. V lost 2 bases to trimming and J lost 0 bases, with 6 bases between them. The germline gives CDR1 MNHEY, CDR2 SVGEGT. This CDR3 has 14 amino acids. CDR3 residues: CASSYLISTDTQYF. CDR3 bases: TGTGCCAGCAGTTACCTTATTAGCACAGATACGCAGTATTTT.

This chain links TRBV9 with TRBJ1-1; the D is unclear. Germline V lookup: CDR1 SGDLS, CDR2 YYNGEE. The length of the CDR3 is 14 residues. The V end lost 0 bases, the J end lost 3 bases, and 9 bases lay between the germline ends. The CDR3: CASSVAHVYTEAFF. CDR3 in DNA: TGTGCCAGCAGCGTAGCTCATGTTTACACTGAAGCTTTCTTT.

This CDR3 is CAWRGGSSNQPQHF. CDR3 DNA sequence: TGTGCCTGGAGGGGGGGGTCCAGCAATCAGCCCCAGCATTTT. The V gene is TRBV30, the J gene TRBJ1-5; D perhaps matches TRBD1 (5 bases). V lost 3 bases, J lost 1 base, and 10 bases lay in between. Looked up from germline, CDR1 is GTSNPN and CDR2 is SVGIG (reference sequence). The CDR3 has 14 residues. The whole variable domain, filled in from reference TRBV30 and TRBJ1-5, reads SQTIHQWPATLVQPVGSPLSLECTVEGTSNPNLYWYRQAAGRGLQLLFYSVGIGQISSEVPQNLSASRPQDRQFILSSKKLLLSDSGFYLCAWRGGSSNQPQHFGDGTRLSIL.

The chain employs TRBV27 and TRBJ2-7; no clear D gene. This CDR3 has 14 amino acids. The ends were cut back, 3 bases at V and 3 bases at J, with 12 bases in the middle. CDR1 MNHEY and CDR2 SMNVEV come from the germline V gene (reference sequence). CDR3 nucleotide sequence: TGTGCCAGCAGTTTGGCAGGAAATCTCTACGAGCAGTACGTC. This sequence encodes CASSLAGNLYEQYV.

The chain uses TRBV7-9 and TRBJ1-6; D gene unclear. The length of the CDR3 is 12 residues. V was clipped by 1 base and J by 8 bases, with 3 bases between them. Germline V CDR1 and CDR2: SEHNR, FQNEAQ (reference sequence). For the CDR3, the DNA is TGTGCCAGCAGCTTAGAGGATTCACCCCTCCACTTT. Its translation is CASSLEDSPLHF.

The chain has TRBV5-6 and TRBJ1-3; TRBD1 might be the D (6 bases). Trimming removed 4 bases from V and 0 bases from J, with 23 bases in between. The CDR3 totals 19 residues. CDR1 and CDR2 from the germline V gene are SGHDT and YYEEEE. CDR3 amino acids: CASSPSRDIFPSSGNTIYF. In nucleotides, the CDR3 is TGTGCCAGCAGCCCGTCCCGGGACATCTTCCCAAGCTCTGGAAACACCATATATTTT. The complete variable domain, with remaining parts taken from reference TRBV5-6 and TRBJ1-3, reads DAGVTQSPTHLIKTRGQQVTLRCSPKSGHDTVSWYQQALGQGPQFIFQYYEEEERQRGNFPDRFSGHQFPNYSSELNVNALLLGDSALYLCASSPSRDIFPSSGNTIYFGEGSWLTVV.

This clone was seen only once. The rearrangement uses TRBV10-2 and TRBJ1-5; D might be TRBD1 (5 bases). CDR3 length: 15 amino acids. Deletions cut 4 bases from V and 3 bases from J, with 13 bases between. CDR1 is WSHSY and CDR2 is SAAADI in the germline V gene. CDR3 coding DNA: TGCGCCAGCAGTGTCGACAGCCCAACCAATCAGCCCCAGCATTTT. Its translation: CASSVDSPTNQPQHF.

The genes are TRBV6-5 and TRBJ1-1; D is perhaps TRBD1 (5 bases). Germline V gene lookup returns CDR1 MNHEY and CDR2 SVGAGI. Trimming pared 7 bases from V and 1 base from J, leaving 16 bases between. There are 15 residues in the CDR3. The chain's CDR3 is CASNSRRDPNTEAFF. The DNA for the CDR3 is TGTGCCAGCAACTCCCGCCGGGACCCGAACACTGAAGCTTTCTTT.